These 9 T cell receptor beta chains share one sample of origin, sequenced in a study of T cells in Graves' hyperthyroidism and ophthalmopathy. Template material for amplifying TCR beta CDR3 regions consisted of RNA transcripts. The study used the HTBI primer set for a first-round RT-PCR of the TCR CDR3. TCRdb itself ran the multiplex PCR reads through MiXCR, one entry per CDR3 protein. The sample carries under 450,000 distinct CDR3 sequences, about a sixth recorded once. Sequenced input: blood. The receptors were gathered from a woman in her 30s with Graves' hyperthyroidism that later progressed to Graves' ophthalmopathy.

In this sample, this clonotype turned up many times. An end of the junction does not agree with germline; a read error may underlie this. The chain combines TRBV29-1 with TRBJ1-1; D not certain. Germline CDR1 is SQVTM and CDR2 is ANQGSEA. The CDR3 has 11 residues. The CDR3 DNA follows: TGCAGCGTCGAAGCCCAGACTGAAGCTTTCTTT. Translating it yields CSVEAQTEAFF.

This clonotype was counted between two and nine times. V gene TRBV5-1 combines with J gene TRBJ2-3; D gene uncertain. Germline V CDR1 and CDR2: SGHRS, YFSETQ. The CDR3 is 14 residues long. The V gene lost 0 bases and the J gene lost 4 bases, with 9 bases spanning the gap. CDR3 protein: CASSLEVYPDTQYF. In DNA, the CDR3 is TGCGCCAGCAGCTTGGAAGTATATCCAGATACGCAGTATTTT.

A few counts support this clonotype. V and J are TRBV6-1 and TRBJ1-6; tentatively, D is TRBD1 (5 bases). V lost 10 bases to trimming and J lost 4 bases, with 20 bases between them. The CDR3 has 16 residues. The germline V gene has CDR1 MNHNS and CDR2 SASEGT. The CDR3 DNA sequence: TGTGCCACCGCGAACGGGGCGATTTCATATAATTCACCCCTCCACTTT. Its protein product is CATANGAISYNSPLHF.

This clonotype has ten or more counts. The V and J genes are TRBV6-1 and TRBJ2-3, with D tentatively TRBD1 or TRBD2 (5 bases each). Trimming removed 2 bases from V and 1 base from J, with 10 bases in between. Per the germline V gene, CDR1 is MNHNS and CDR2 is SASEGT. The CDR3 loop spans 15 amino acids. DNA of the CDR3: TGTGCCAGCAGTGAACCGGGACGCCGCACAGATACGCAGTATTTT. This codes for CASSEPGRRTDTQYF.

Ten or more counts support this clonotype. CDR3 coding DNA: TGCGCCAGCAGCCAAGATACAGGGTATAGTGCGGACGAGCAGTTCTTC. This translates into CASSQDTGYSADEQFF. V and J are TRBV4-1 and TRBJ2-1; perhaps TRBD1 as D (6 bases). V lost 0 bases to trimming and J lost 10 bases, with 19 bases between them. This CDR3 is built from 16 residues. The V gene's germline CDR1 is MGHRA and CDR2 YSYEKL.

With regard to this clonotype: A much larger clone differs from this one at a single base, so this may be a read error. The CDR3 bases are TGCAGCGTTGAAGGAGGCGGGGGTCTCACCGGGGGGCTGTTTTTT. It translates to CSVEGGGGLTGGLFF. The V and J genes are TRBV29-1 and TRBJ2-2; TRBD2 matches at 7 bases. Germline-derived CDR1 and CDR2 are SQVTM and ANQGSEA. The CDR3 totals 15 residues.

The chain carries TRBV6-1 and TRBJ2-1; the D is unclear. Germline CDR1 MNHNS, CDR2 SASEGT. Trimming left V 3 bases short and J 0 bases short, with 9 bases between. This CDR3 has 15 residues. The DNA for the CDR3 is TGTGCCAGCAGTGAGGCGTTTAGCTCCTACAATGAGCAGTTCTTC. Amino acid sequence: CASSEAFSSYNEQFF.

There are many counts of this clonotype. The gene calls are TRBV29-1 and TRBJ1-1, with a tentative D call TRBD1 (5 bases). Between the trimmed V and J ends, which lost 0 bases and 1 base, there was a span of 18 bases. The germline CDR1 and CDR2 sequences are SQVTM and ANQGSEA. The CDR3 length is 17 residues. The CDR3 loop is CSVEDPYSTVSNTEAFF. The CDR3 nucleotides are TGCAGCGTTGAAGACCCTTATTCGACAGTCTCGAACACTGAAGCTTTCTTT. Full variable domain (missing parts from reference TRBV29-1 and TRBJ1-1): SAVISQKPSRDICQRGTSLTIQCQVDSQVTMMFWYRQQPGQSLTLIATANQGSEATYESGFVIDKFPISRPNLTFSTLTVSNMSPEDSSIYLCSVEDPYSTVSNTEAFFGQGTRLTVV.

This clonotype was recorded many times. The chain is built from TRBV28 and TRBJ1-5, with D tentatively TRBD1 (5 bases). Germline V lookup: CDR1 MDHEN, CDR2 SYDVKM. This CDR3 contains 13 residues. Trimming took 3 bases from V and 5 from J, leaving 8 bases between them. The CDR3 spells CASSFSGDQPQHF. In nucleotides, the CDR3 is TGTGCCAGCAGTTTCTCGGGGGATCAGCCCCAGCATTTT.